The TCR beta chain described here comes from a study of T cell responses to AZD1222 COVID-19 vaccine. Study observations and caveats: Clonal diversity was possibly underestimated, and white British individuals and females predominated among donors. The number of AZD1222 recipients seropositive at baseline was only five or six.

In the case of this clone: Antigen specificity is unknown.

With 4 bases clipped from V and 4 bases from J, the junction kept 4 bases outside the gene matches. CDR1 LGHNT and CDR2 FRNRAP come from the germline V gene. The CDR3 length is 14 residues. The protocol was immunoSEQ multiplex PCR, while the TCRdb copy is restricted to in-frame clones and leaves out a portion. The sample lists 110,000 or so clones, approximately 89% occurring once. The sequences come from peripheral blood, collected 28 days after the second AZD1222 dose. This receptor was taken from an adult who received the AZD1222 COVID-19 vaccine. V is TRBV12-5 and J is TRBJ1-2; 9 nucleotides line up with TRBD1. CDR3 coding DNA: TGTGCTAGTGGTTCCGGACAGGGGCTCTATGGCTACACCTTC. It encodes CASGSGQGLYGYTF.